Each of the 14 T cell receptor beta chains below was sequenced from the same sample in a study of spatial heterogeneity in lung cancer. TCRdb redid the calling of the 5' RACE reads with MiXCR, one entry per CDR3 protein. Among 5,000 to 5,500 distinct CDR3 sequences, about a third were seen once, and the ten largest hold roughly 4%. Time point noted: sample taken at primary tumor resection. The study sequenced unsorted whole RNA from tumor, nontumor lung or frozen PBMC. The sample consisted of PBMCs, taken at surgery. The receptor source for this set is a female donor with early-stage non-small cell lung cancer.

This clonotype appeared a few times. This beta chain turned up in a library designed for alpha chains; as an off-target read, its abundance says little. The CDR3: CASSPVGQTSADTQYF. The CDR3 DNA follows: TGTGCCAGCTCACCAGTGGGACAGACCTCCGCAGATACGCAGTATTTT. The V gene is TRBV18, the J gene TRBJ2-3, with 7 bases aligning to TRBD1. The ends lost 2 bases at V and 4 bases at J; junction bases unmatched: 9. CDR1 is KGHSH, CDR2 LQKENI, per germline. This CDR3 has 16 amino acids.

This clonotype was found a few times. This beta chain is a stray sequence in a library constructed for alpha chains; its clone size is not meaningful. The chain employs TRBV6-5 and TRBJ2-4; the match to TRBD1 covers 7 bases. This CDR3 is built from 12 residues. V was clipped by 5 bases and J by 13 bases; unmatched bases: 8. Germline-derived CDR1 and CDR2 are MNHEY and SVGAGI. The CDR3 DNA follows: TGTGCCAGCAGTCGTAAACCGGGACAGCAGTACTTC. Its translation is CASSRKPGQQYF.

In the case of this clonotype: The library was built for alpha chains, so this beta chain is an off-target read and its size means little. The V and J genes are TRBV12-3 or TRBV12-4 and TRBJ2-2; D gene ambiguous. CDR3 length: 12 amino acids. The V and J ends lost 4 bases and 3 bases respectively, with 3 bases between them. The CDR3 loop is CASSSDTGELFF. CDR3 DNA sequence: TGTGCCAGCAGTTCAGACACCGGGGAGCTGTTTTTT.

To note about this clonotype: Since the library was made to target alpha chains, this beta chain is a stray read and its abundance is not meaningful. This sequence joins TRBV7-6 and TRBJ2-2, with D unclear. This CDR3 is built from 14 residues. Germline loops: CDR1 SGHVS, CDR2 FNYEAQ. Trimming pared 1 base from V and 1 base from J, leaving 4 bases between. CDR3 region: CASSLGGNTGELFF. The CDR3 coding sequence is TGTGCCAGCAGCTTAGGAGGGAACACCGGGGAGCTGTTTTTT. Using reference TRBV7-6 and TRBJ2-2 for the parts outside the CDR3, the full variable domain is GAGVSQSPRYKVTKRGQDVALRCDPISGHVSLYWYRQALGQGPEFLTYFNYEAQQDKSGLPNDRFSAERPEGSISTLTIQRTEQRDSAMYRCASSLGGNTGELFFGEGSRLTVL.

This clonotype has only a few counts. Within a library made for alpha chains, this beta chain is off target, and its count is uninformative. The chain recombines TRBV19 with TRBJ2-2, with D uncertain. V dropped 6 bases and J dropped 4 bases, with 18 bases sitting between them. The CDR3 runs to 16 residues. Germline CDR1 LNHDA, CDR2 SQIVND (reference sequence). CDR3 region: CASSPLTQSLTGELFF. DNA of the CDR3: TGTGCCAGTAGCCCCCTGACCCAGAGCCTCACCGGGGAGCTGTTTTTT.

Details on this clonotype: This beta chain lies outside the target of a library built for alpha chains; its clone size means little. The rearrangement joins TRBV2 to TRBJ2-7; 9 bases are a match to TRBD1. V shed 3 bases, J shed 0 bases, and the junction held 3 bases outside the gene matches. This CDR3 is built from 15 residues. Germline lookup yields CDR1 SNHLY and CDR2 FYNNEI. CDR3 in DNA: TGTGCCAGCAGTGAGGGGACAGGGACCTCCTACGAGCAGTACTTC. It encodes CASSEGTGTSYEQYF.

This clonotype was counted only a few times. This beta chain is a stray sequence in a library constructed for alpha chains; its clone size is not meaningful. CDR3 amino acids: CASNDGDHSTDTQYF. CDR3 nucleotide sequence: TGTGCCAGCAACGACGGGGACCACAGCACAGATACGCAGTATTTT. The chain uses TRBV28 and TRBJ2-3; either TRBD1 or TRBD2 may fit D (5 bases each). The CDR3 runs to 15 residues. V gave up 7 bases and J gave up 0 bases, with 14 bases separating them. CDR1 is MDHEN, CDR2 SYDVKM, per germline.

Turning to this clonotype: This beta chain slipped into a library made for alpha chains as a stray read, so its size is not meaningful. J is TRBJ2-3 and V is TRBV25-1; 9 bases match TRBD2. The CDR3 runs to 14 residues. The V and J ends lost 10 bases and 4 bases, in that order; junction bases with no gene match: 9. Germline CDR1 reads MGHDK; CDR2 reads SYGVNS. CDR3: CATSVAGVADTQYF. The CDR3 DNA sequence: TGTGCCACCAGCGTAGCGGGGGTTGCAGATACGCAGTATTTT.

As regards this clonotype: Being off target in a library aimed at alpha chains, this beta chain has a size of little meaning. J is TRBJ2-3 and V is TRBV4-1; 9 nucleotides match TRBD2. V shed 0 bases, J shed 1 base, and the junction held 14 bases outside the gene matches. Looked up from germline, CDR1 is MGHRA and CDR2 is YSYEKL. The CDR3 extends over 20 amino acids. The CDR3 coding sequence is TGCGCCAGCAGCCAAGATCCGCGGACTAGCGCTCCCCGGGGCACAGATACGCAGTATTTT. Translation: CASSQDPRTSAPRGTDTQYF.

Worth noting for this clonotype: This beta chain represents an off-target read in a library built for alpha chains; its size is of limited meaning. The rearrangement joins TRBV11-2 to TRBJ2-7; D not certain. Germline values: CDR1 SGHAT, CDR2 FQNNGV. The CDR3 contains 12 residues. V was cut by 5 bases and J by 4 bases, with 9 bases left in between. The chain's CDR3 is CASSPGLYEQYF. Written as DNA, the CDR3 is TGTGCCAGCAGCCCTGGGCTTTACGAGCAGTACTTC.

Concerning this clonotype itself: This beta chain appears as a stray read in a library generated for alpha chains; its size is not informative. V is TRBV20-1 and J is TRBJ2-3; 7 nucleotides line up with TRBD2. CDR1 and CDR2 (germline): DFQATT, SNEGSKA (reference sequence). Trimming took 0 bases from V and 1 from J; bases not matched to a gene: 4. The CDR3 is made up of 15 amino acids. This CDR3 reads CSARDLAERTDTQYF. CDR3 bases: TGCAGTGCTAGAGACCTAGCGGAGCGCACAGATACGCAGTATTTT.

Worth noting for this clonotype: As an off-target read in a library built for alpha chains, this beta chain has a frequency of little significance. The rearrangement joins TRBV19 to TRBJ2-5; D unresolved. Trimming took off 5 bases at V and 9 bases at J, with 19 bases between the two ends. Germline values: CDR1 LNHDA, CDR2 SQIVND (reference sequence). CDR3 length equals 14 residues. The CDR3 region has the DNA TGTGCCAGTAGTTTTCAGGTTAACGTCAAGGCCCAGTACTTC. This translates into CASSFQVNVKAQYF. Variable domain in full (rest from reference TRBV19 and TRBJ2-5): DGGITQSPKYLFRKEGQNVTLSCEQNLNHDAMYWYRQDPGQGLRLIYYSQIVNDFQKGDIAEGYSVSREKKESFPLTVTSAQKNPTAFYLCASSFQVNVKAQYFGPGTRLLVL.

Worth noting for this clonotype: This beta chain was picked up by a library intended for alpha chains and is off target, so its count carries little meaning. V and J are TRBV29-1 and TRBJ2-6; 8 nucleotides align to TRBD1. V lost 7 bases, J lost 0 bases, and 8 bases stayed unmatched. CDR1 and CDR2 (germline): SQVTM, ANQGSEA. The CDR3 sequence is 16 residues long. As DNA, the CDR3 is TGCAGCGCCATCCGACAGGGGAGCTCTGGGGCCAACGTCCTGACTTTC. It translates to CSAIRQGSSGANVLTF.

In regard to this clonotype: Within a library made for alpha chains, this beta chain is off target, and its count is uninformative. The chain employs TRBV5-4 and TRBJ2-7; 9 bases line up with TRBD1. Germline CDR1 is SGHNT and CDR2 is YYREEE (reference sequence). The CDR3 has 14 residues. V trimming: 4 bases; J trimming: 9 bases; junction bases outside the gene matches: 11. The chain's CDR3 is CASSAWDRVSGQYF. DNA of the CDR3: TGTGCCAGCAGCGCCTGGGACAGGGTCTCGGGGCAGTACTTC.